One and the same sample provided the 16 T cell receptor beta chains below, sequenced in a study of blood T cell repertoires in COVID-19. Sequencing was performed with immunoSEQ multiplex PCR; in TCRdb, only in-frame clones are kept and a portion is missing. Among approximately 90,000 clones, 85% were seen once, and the ten largest hold 38%. Sample: peripheral blood. The origin of the receptors is a man older than 75 with acute or convalescent COVID-19.

This clone was recorded a few times. The rearrangement uses TRBV9 and TRBJ2-3; D gene unclear. The CDR3 consists of 16 residues. Looked up from germline, CDR1 is SGDLS and CDR2 is YYNGEE. The V and J ends lost 0 bases and 0 bases respectively, with 11 bases between them. This chain's CDR3 is CASSVAVTFSTDTQYF. The CDR3, as DNA: TGTGCCAGCAGCGTAGCTGTGACTTTTAGCACAGATACGCAGTATTTT.

The chain uses TRBV27 and TRBJ1-5; TRBD1 aligns across 7 bases. Trimming at V came to 4 bases and at J to 6 bases, leaving 3 bases not matched to a gene. Germline lookup yields CDR1 MNHEY and CDR2 SMNVEV (reference sequence). There are 13 residues in the CDR3. The CDR3, as DNA: TGTGCCAGCAGTTCGTCAGGGGGTCAGCCCCAGCATTTT. Translated: CASSSSGGQPQHF.

The chain links TRBV18 to TRBJ1-4, with 11 bases aligning to TRBD1. The CDR3 spans 14 residues. V lost 3 bases, J lost 7 bases, and 1 base stayed unmatched. Germline V gives CDR1 KGHSH, CDR2 LQKENI. The CDR3 DNA is TGTGCCAGCTCACCGGACAGGGGGCTTGAAAAACTGTTTTTT. It specifies CASSPDRGLEKLFF. The complete variable domain, with remaining parts taken from reference TRBV18 and TRBJ1-4, reads NAGVMQNPRHLVRRRGQEARLRCSPMKGHSHVYWYRQLPEEGLKFMVYLQKENIIDESGMPKERFSAEFPKEGPSILRIQQVVRGDSAAYFCASSPDRGLEKLFFGSGTQLSVL.

The V and J genes are TRBV7-8 and TRBJ1-1; possible D gene TRBD1, 6 bases. V shed 2 bases and J shed 3 bases, with 13 bases lying between them. CDR3 length equals 15 residues. From germline, CDR1 is SGHVS and CDR2 FQNEAQ. CDR3 DNA sequence: TGTGCCAGCAGCTTAAGGGAGGGGGGGGACACTGAAGCTTTCTTT. This translates into CASSLREGGDTEAFF.

V usage is TRBV7-9 and J usage is TRBJ2-7, with unresolved D. Germline CDR1 reads SEHNR; CDR2 reads FQNEAQ (reference sequence). The CDR3 runs to 13 residues. V shed 2 bases and J shed 4 bases, with 9 bases lying between them. CDR3 loop: CASSLFNGYEQYF. CDR3 sequence (DNA): TGTGCCAGCAGCTTATTCAACGGGTACGAGCAGTACTTC.

V is TRBV7-6 and J is TRBJ2-3; perhaps TRBD2 as D (5 bases). V gave up 1 base and J gave up 0 bases, with 11 bases separating them. The CDR3 extends over 16 amino acids. Looked up from germline, CDR1 is SGHVS and CDR2 is FNYEAQ. The CDR3 here is CASSLGQDSSTDTQYF. The CDR3 coding sequence is TGTGCCAGCAGCTTAGGGCAGGACTCTAGCACAGATACGCAGTATTTT.

The chain is built from TRBV30 and TRBJ2-2; 7 nucleotides line up with TRBD2. The CDR3 loop spans 16 amino acids. The germline CDR1 and CDR2 sequences are GTSNPN and SVGIG (reference sequence). Unmatched junction bases numbered 10, after V lost 1 base and J lost 5 bases. The CDR3 spells CAWSGRAGWGTGELFF. CDR3 nucleotide sequence: TGTGCCTGGAGTGGTCGAGCGGGATGGGGAACCGGGGAGCTGTTTTTT. Based on the CDR3 plus reference TRBV30 and TRBJ2-2, the full variable domain is SQTIHQWPATLVQPVGSPLSLECTVEGTSNPNLYWYRQAAGRGLQLLFYSVGIGQISSEVPQNLSASRPQDRQFILSSKKLLLSDSGFYLCAWSGRAGWGTGELFFGEGSRLTVL.

The chain joins TRBV9 to TRBJ1-1; D remains ambiguous. This CDR3 has 14 amino acids. Trimming shortened V by 3 bases and J by 3 bases, and 12 bases separated the two germline ends. Germline V gives CDR1 SGDLS, CDR2 YYNGEE. The CDR3 protein is CASSAAGRDTEAFF. CDR3 nucleotide sequence: TGTGCCAGCAGCGCGGCGGGTAGGGACACTGAAGCTTTCTTT.

The V and J genes are TRBV19 and TRBJ2-2; D possibly corresponds to TRBD2 (5 bases). Germline values: CDR1 LNHDA, CDR2 SQIVND (reference sequence). Trimming left V 7 bases short and J 3 bases short, with 9 bases between. This CDR3 has 13 amino acids. The DNA of the CDR3 is TGTGCCAGTATGGCTAGCTACACCGGGGAGCTGTTTTTT. It is translated as CASMASYTGELFF.

This chain connects TRBV9 to TRBJ2-3, with 8 bases identical to TRBD2. Germline V lookup: CDR1 SGDLS, CDR2 YYNGEE. Trimming cost V 4 bases and J 4 bases; bases outside gene matches: 11. This CDR3 is 16 amino acids long. CDR3 sequence: CASSRRAGGFSDTQYF. CDR3 nucleotide sequence: TGTGCCAGCAGCCGGAGGGCGGGAGGTTTCTCAGATACGCAGTATTTT.

The chain is built from TRBV14 and TRBJ2-2, with 7 nucleotides matching TRBD1. V gave up 1 base and J gave up 4 bases; unmatched junction bases: 6. CDR3 length: 16 amino acids. Germline CDR1 is SGHDN and CDR2 is FVKESK. The CDR3 DNA sequence: TGTGCCAGCAGCCAAGGGACAGGACAGACCACCGGGGAGCTGTTTTTT. This gives the protein CASSQGTGQTTGELFF.

This clone was observed a few times. The rearrangement uses TRBV5-1 and TRBJ1-1, with a possible D match to TRBD1 (6 bases). In germline, CDR1 is SGHRS, CDR2 YFSETQ. Trimming cost V 4 bases and J 1 base, with 14 bases left between them. The CDR3 is 15 amino acids. In DNA form, the CDR3 reads TGCGCCAGCAGCCCGGACGTCAGGGGGAACACTGAAGCTTTCTTT. Its protein product is CASSPDVRGNTEAFF.

The gene calls are TRBV27 and TRBJ2-7, with a possible D match to TRBD2 (7 bases). The ends were cut back, 3 bases at V and 4 bases at J, with 13 bases in the middle. There are 14 residues in the CDR3. Germline CDR1 and CDR2: MNHEY and SMNVEV (reference sequence). CDR3 residues: CASSFLGRGYEQYF. For the CDR3, the DNA is TGTGCCAGCAGTTTTCTTGGGAGGGGGTACGAGCAGTACTTC.

This CDR3 reads CASSQDAGLDQPQHF. CDR3 bases: TGCGCCAGCAGCCAAGATGCAGGGTTGGATCAGCCCCAGCATTTT. The chain has TRBV4-1 and TRBJ1-5; D is perhaps TRBD1 (5 bases). Germline CDR1 reads MGHRA; CDR2 reads YSYEKL. The CDR3 sequence is 15 residues long. The ends were cut back, 0 bases at V and 5 bases at J, with 11 bases in the middle.

This chain connects TRBV7-6 to TRBJ2-2; D not resolved. Germline CDR1 reads SGHVS; CDR2 reads FNYEAQ. Trimming pared 5 bases from V and 6 bases from J, leaving 16 bases between. This CDR3 is 15 amino acids long. This CDR3 is CASSLPAQLAGELFF. Here the CDR3 DNA reads TGTGCCAGCAGCCTTCCGGCTCAGCTAGCCGGGGAGCTGTTTTTT.

This rearrangement joins TRBV7-2 to TRBJ2-2; TRBD2 matches 9 bases. Germline V gene data show CDR1 as SGHTA and CDR2 as FQGNSA. Germline trimming cut 0 bases from V and 6 bases from J; bases unmatched to any gene: 2. The CDR3 runs to 15 residues. CDR3 protein: CASSLAVAGAGELFF. The CDR3 DNA reads TGTGCCAGCAGCTTAGCTGTAGCGGGAGCCGGGGAGCTGTTTTTT.